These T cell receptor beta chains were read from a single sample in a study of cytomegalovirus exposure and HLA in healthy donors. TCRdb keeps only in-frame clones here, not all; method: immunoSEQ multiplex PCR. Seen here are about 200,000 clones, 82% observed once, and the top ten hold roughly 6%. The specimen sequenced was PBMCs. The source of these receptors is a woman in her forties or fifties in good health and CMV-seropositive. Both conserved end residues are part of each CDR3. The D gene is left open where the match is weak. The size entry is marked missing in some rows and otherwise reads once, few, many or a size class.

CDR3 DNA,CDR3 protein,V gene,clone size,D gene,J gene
TGTGCCAGCAACCGACAGGGACCTAATGAAAAACTGTTTTTT,CASNRQGPNEKLFF,TRBV27,once,TRBD1,TRBJ1-4
TGTGCCAGCAGACTGCCCGGGACAGGGATGAGCGAGCAGTACTTC,CASRLPGTGMSEQYF,TRBV27,.,TRBD1,TRBJ2-7
TGTGCCAGTAAGGGGGAAAACACTGAAGCTTTCTTT,CASKGENTEAFF,TRBV7-2,.,.,TRBJ1-1
TGTGCCAGCAGTTACTCTATGGCGGGGGCCTACGAGCAGTACTTC,CASSYSMAGAYEQYF,TRBV6-5,once,TRBD2,TRBJ2-7
TGTGCCAGCAGTGTTAACTTATCGAGAGATACGCAGTATTTT,CASSVNLSRDTQYF,TRBV2,few,.,TRBJ2-3
TGTGCCAGCAGTGACCGACAGGGGCGGGATACGCAGTATTTT,CASSDRQGRDTQYF,TRBV25-1,.,TRBD1,TRBJ2-3
TGTGCCAGCAGTGGGAGATATAGGGGCACTGAAGCTTTCTTT,CASSGRYRGTEAFF,TRBV2,.,.,TRBJ1-1
TGTGCCAGCAGCCGGGATCCTAATGAAAAACTGTTTTTT,CASSRDPNEKLFF,TRBV28,.,.,TRBJ1-4
TGTGCCAGCAGCAGAACTAGCGGGGGGGCCTACAATGAGCAGTTCTTC,CASSRTSGGAYNEQFF,TRBV11-3,few,TRBD2,TRBJ2-1
TGTGCCAGCAGCTTGGCTTCCAATCAGCCCCAGCATTTT,CASSLASNQPQHF,TRBV5-6,.,.,TRBJ1-5
TGTGCCAGCAGTTACGCCCAGGCGAACACTGAAGCTTTCTTT,CASSYAQANTEAFF,TRBV6-5,.,.,TRBJ1-1
TGTGCCAGCTCACCACAAGGGGCGGCAGATACGCAGTATTTT,CASSPQGAADTQYF,TRBV18,.,.,TRBJ2-3
TGTGCCAGCAGTGCGGGAGGGATAACAACCTACGAGCAGTACTTC,CASSAGGITTYEQYF,TRBV25-1,few,TRBD2,TRBJ2-7
TGTGCCAGTAGTTTGAATGGACAGGGGGCCACAGATACGCAGTATTTT,CASSLNGQGATDTQYF,TRBV19,.,TRBD1,TRBJ2-3
TGTGCTAGCAGCTTATCTAGCGGGGGTTCCTACAATGAGCAGTTCTTC,CASSLSSGGSYNEQFF,TRBV7-7,.,TRBD2,TRBJ2-1
TGTGCCAGCAGTAACCGACAGGGGCTCGCTTTT,CASSNRQGLAF,TRBV28,.,TRBD1,TRBJ1-5
TGTGCCAGCAGTGGCACGGGGGGACCCACCGGGGAGCTGTTTTTT,CASSGTGGPTGELFF,TRBV2,few,TRBD2,TRBJ2-2
TGTGCCAGCAGCTTAAAAGGGACACCGAGGGTCTACGAGCAGTACTTC,CASSLKGTPRVYEQYF,TRBV7-3,.,.,TRBJ2-7
TGTGCCAGCGCCCGGGACAGGAACAATCAGCCCCAGCATTTT,CASARDRNNQPQHF,TRBV28,.,TRBD1,TRBJ1-5
TGTGCTAGCAGCTTGAGTCCCGGGACTGGTTTCAATGAGCAGTTCTTC,CASSLSPGTGFNEQFF,TRBV7-7,few,.,TRBJ2-1
TGTGCCAGTAGTATAGGCGGTAGCGGAAACCAAGAGACCCAGTACTTC,CASSIGGSGNQETQYF,TRBV19,.,.,TRBJ2-5
TGTGCCTGGAGTGTCCAGAACACCGGGGAGCTGTTTTTT,CAWSVQNTGELFF,TRBV30,few,.,TRBJ2-2
TGTGCCAGCAGTTATTCGGCAGGAAATGAAAAACTGTTTTTT,CASSYSAGNEKLFF,TRBV6-5,.,.,TRBJ1-4
TGTGCCAGCAGCCGGGCCGGGACAGGGACTTACGAGCAGTACTTC,CASSRAGTGTYEQYF,TRBV5-8,.,TRBD1,TRBJ2-7
TGTGCCACCAGTCTGACGGGTTCTACTAATGAAAAACTGTTTTTT,CATSLTGSTNEKLFF,TRBV15,.,.,TRBJ1-4
TGTGCCAGCAGTTTAGGGGGCCAGCCCCAGCATTTT,CASSLGGQPQHF,TRBV28,.,.,TRBJ1-5
TGTGCCAGCAGCGAACATGTTAACTATGGCTACACCTTC,CASSEHVNYGYTF,TRBV7-2,.,.,TRBJ1-2
TGCGCCAGCAGCCAAGGCCGAAATCCTAGAGAGCAGTTCTTC,CASSQGRNPREQFF,TRBV4-1,.,.,TRBJ2-1
TGTGCCAGCAGTATTGGGACACCGAACACTGAAGCTTTCTTT,CASSIGTPNTEAFF,TRBV28,.,.,TRBJ1-1
TGTGCCACCTCCCTAGGGGCTAAACAAAATGAGCAGTTCTTC,CATSLGAKQNEQFF,TRBV10-3,.,.,TRBJ2-1
TGTGCCACCACCCCGGGTGCCTACGAGCAGTACTTC,CATTPGAYEQYF,TRBV6-1,.,.,TRBJ2-7
TGTGCCAGCAGTGCCACAGGGCTCACTGAAGCTTTCTTT,CASSATGLTEAFF,TRBV28,.,.,TRBJ1-1
TGTGCCAGCAGGGTAGCGGGGGGCTACAATGAGCAGTTCTTC,CASRVAGGYNEQFF,TRBV6-5,.,TRBD2,TRBJ2-1
TGTGCCAGCAGTAGGGGACTAGCGGGTTACAATGAGCAGTTCTTC,CASSRGLAGYNEQFF,TRBV28,.,TRBD2,TRBJ2-1
TGTGCCAGCAGCTTGAATAGACAGAGCCTCTCTGGGGCCAACGTCCTGACTTTC,CASSLNRQSLSGANVLTF,TRBV5-4,.,.,TRBJ2-6
TGTGCCAGCAGCTCGACAGGGTACGAGCAGTACTTC,CASSSTGYEQYF,TRBV11-3,.,TRBD1,TRBJ2-7
TGTGCCAGCAGGGCCGGGGGGGCTATGGGCTACACCTTC,CASRAGGAMGYTF,TRBV28,.,.,TRBJ1-2
TGTGCCTGGAGCCTAGGAAGCTCTGGAAACACCATATATTTT,CAWSLGSSGNTIYF,TRBV30,.,.,TRBJ1-3
TGCAGCGTAGGGACAGGGGGCAACGAGCAGTACTTC,CSVGTGGNEQYF,TRBV29-1,.,TRBD1,TRBJ2-7